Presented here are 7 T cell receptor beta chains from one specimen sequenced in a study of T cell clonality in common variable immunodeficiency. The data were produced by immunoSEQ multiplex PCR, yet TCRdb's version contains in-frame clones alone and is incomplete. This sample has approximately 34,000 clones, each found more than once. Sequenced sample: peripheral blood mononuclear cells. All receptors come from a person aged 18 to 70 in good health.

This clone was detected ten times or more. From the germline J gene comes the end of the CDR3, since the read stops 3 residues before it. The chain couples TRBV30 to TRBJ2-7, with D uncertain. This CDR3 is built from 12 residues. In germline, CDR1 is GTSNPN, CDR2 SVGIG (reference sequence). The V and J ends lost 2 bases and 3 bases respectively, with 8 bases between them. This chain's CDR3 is CAWSYQNYEQYF. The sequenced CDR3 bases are TGTGCCTGGAGTTACCAGAACTACGAG.

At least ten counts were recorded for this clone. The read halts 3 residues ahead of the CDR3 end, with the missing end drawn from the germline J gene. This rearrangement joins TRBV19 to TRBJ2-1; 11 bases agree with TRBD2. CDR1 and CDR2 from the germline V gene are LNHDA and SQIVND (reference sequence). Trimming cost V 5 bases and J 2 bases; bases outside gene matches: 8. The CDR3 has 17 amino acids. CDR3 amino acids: CASSFRTSGYPYNEQFF. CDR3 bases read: TGTGCCAGTAGTTTCAGGACTAGCGGGTACCCCTACAATGAG.

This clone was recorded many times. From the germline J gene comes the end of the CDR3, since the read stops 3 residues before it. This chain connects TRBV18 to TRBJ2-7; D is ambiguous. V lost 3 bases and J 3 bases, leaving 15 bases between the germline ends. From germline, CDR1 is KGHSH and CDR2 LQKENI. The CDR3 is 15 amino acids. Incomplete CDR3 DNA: TGTGCCAGCTCACCGGGTGCCGCTTCGGGCTACGAG. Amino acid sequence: CASSPGAASGYE. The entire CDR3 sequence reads CASSPGAASGYEQYF.

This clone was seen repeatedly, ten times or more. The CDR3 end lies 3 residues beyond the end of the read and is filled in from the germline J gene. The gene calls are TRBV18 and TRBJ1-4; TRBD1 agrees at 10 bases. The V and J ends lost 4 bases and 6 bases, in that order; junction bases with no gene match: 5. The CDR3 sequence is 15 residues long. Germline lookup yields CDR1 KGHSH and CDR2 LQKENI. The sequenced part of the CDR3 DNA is TGTGCCAGCTCACAGACAGGGGGCGCGCATGAAAAA. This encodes CASSQTGGAHEK. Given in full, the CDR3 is CASSQTGGAHEKLFF.

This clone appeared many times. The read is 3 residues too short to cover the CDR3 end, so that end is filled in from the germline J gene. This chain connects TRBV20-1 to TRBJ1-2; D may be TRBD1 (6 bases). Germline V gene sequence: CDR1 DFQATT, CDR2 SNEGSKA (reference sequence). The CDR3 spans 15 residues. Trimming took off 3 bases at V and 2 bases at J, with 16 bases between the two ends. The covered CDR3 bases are TGCAGTGCTAGCGGGGGGGCGCGAGGGAACTATGGC. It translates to CSASGGARGNYG. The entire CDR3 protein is CSASGGARGNYGYTF.

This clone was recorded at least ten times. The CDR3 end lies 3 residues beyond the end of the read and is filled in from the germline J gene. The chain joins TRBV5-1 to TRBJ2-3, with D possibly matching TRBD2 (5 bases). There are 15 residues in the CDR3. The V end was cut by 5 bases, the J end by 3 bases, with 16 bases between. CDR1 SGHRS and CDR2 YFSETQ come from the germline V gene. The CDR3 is CASRQGLQPTDTQYF. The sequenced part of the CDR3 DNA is TGCGCCAGCAGGCAAGGACTGCAACCTACAGATACG.

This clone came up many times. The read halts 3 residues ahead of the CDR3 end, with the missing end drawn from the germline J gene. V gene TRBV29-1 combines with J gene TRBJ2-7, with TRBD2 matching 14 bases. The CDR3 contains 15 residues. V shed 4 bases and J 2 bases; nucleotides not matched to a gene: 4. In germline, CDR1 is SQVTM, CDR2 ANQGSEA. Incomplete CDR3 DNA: TGCAGCGTTGGGGGGACTAGCGGGAGTGCCTACGAG. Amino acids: CSVGGTSGSAYE. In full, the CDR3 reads CSVGGTSGSAYEQYF.